This T cell receptor beta chain was sequenced during a study of low-dose radiotherapy and immunotherapy resistance in tumors. Low-dose radiotherapy and low-dose cyclophosphamide, together with aspirin, ipilimumab and nivolumab, were given to donors. V was clipped by 6 bases and J by 0 bases, with 15 bases between them. Germline lookup yields CDR1 DFQATT and CDR2 SNEGSKA (reference sequence). This CDR3 has 15 residues. Primers used for first-strand cDNA, a TRAV- and TRBV-specific set, covered both alpha and beta chains. With a V-primer adapter and a constant-region primer, TCRs were amplified for about 22 PCR cycles. TCRdb re-called the reads through MiXCR, storing one row per CDR3 protein. Of about 9,800 distinct CDR3 sequences listed, approximately 77% were seen once; the top ten hold about 1.5%.

The clonotype was recovered from a human donor with advanced metastatic prostate, ovarian, gallbladder or colorectal cancer (not recorded which). This table probably holds off-target reads from a library built for another chain. This chain links TRBV20-1 with TRBJ2-4, with TRBD2 as a possible D gene (6 bases). CDR3 DNA sequence: TGCAGTGCGACACGGACGGGGGTAGCCAAAAACATTCAGTACTTC. Its protein product is CSATRTGVAKNIQYF.